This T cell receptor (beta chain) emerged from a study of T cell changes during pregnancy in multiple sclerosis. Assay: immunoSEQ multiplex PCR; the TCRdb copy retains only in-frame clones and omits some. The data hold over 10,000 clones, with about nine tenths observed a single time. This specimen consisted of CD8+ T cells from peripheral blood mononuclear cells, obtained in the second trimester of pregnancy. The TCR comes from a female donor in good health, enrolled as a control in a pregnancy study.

The CDR3 here is CASRKTGSRFF. The CDR3 DNA sequence: TGTGCCAGCAGAAAAACAGGGTCTCGGTTCTTC. This chain joins TRBV6-6 and TRBJ2-1; D might be TRBD1 (6 bases). V shed 6 bases and J shed 15 bases, with 15 bases lying between them. Per germline, CDR1 MNHNY and CDR2 SVGAGI (reference sequence). This CDR3 region has 11 residues.